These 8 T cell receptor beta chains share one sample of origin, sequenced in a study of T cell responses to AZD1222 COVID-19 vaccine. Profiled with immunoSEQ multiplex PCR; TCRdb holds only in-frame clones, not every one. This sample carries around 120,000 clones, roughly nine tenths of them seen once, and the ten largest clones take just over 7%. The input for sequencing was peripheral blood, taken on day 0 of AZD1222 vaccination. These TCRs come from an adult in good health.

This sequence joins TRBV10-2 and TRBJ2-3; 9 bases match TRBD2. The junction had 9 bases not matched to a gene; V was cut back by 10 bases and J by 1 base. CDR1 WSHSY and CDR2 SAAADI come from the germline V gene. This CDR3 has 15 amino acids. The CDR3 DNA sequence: TGCGCCACAGGCCGAGCGGGAGGACGCACAGATACGCAGTATTTT. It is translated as CATGRAGGRTDTQYF.

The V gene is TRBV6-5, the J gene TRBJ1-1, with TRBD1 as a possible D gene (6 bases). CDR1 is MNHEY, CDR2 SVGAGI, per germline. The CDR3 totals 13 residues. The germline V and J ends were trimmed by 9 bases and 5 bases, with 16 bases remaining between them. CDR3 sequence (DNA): TGTGCCAGTAGAAGGGGGTTGGAGACTGAAGCTTTCTTT. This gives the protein CASRRGLETEAFF.

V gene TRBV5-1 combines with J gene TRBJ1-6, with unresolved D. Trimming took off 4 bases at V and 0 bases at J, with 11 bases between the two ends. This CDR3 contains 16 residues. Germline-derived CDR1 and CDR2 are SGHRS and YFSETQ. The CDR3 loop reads CASSLTPGSYNSPLHF. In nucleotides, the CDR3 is TGCGCCAGCAGCCTGACGCCAGGCTCCTATAATTCACCCCTCCACTTT.

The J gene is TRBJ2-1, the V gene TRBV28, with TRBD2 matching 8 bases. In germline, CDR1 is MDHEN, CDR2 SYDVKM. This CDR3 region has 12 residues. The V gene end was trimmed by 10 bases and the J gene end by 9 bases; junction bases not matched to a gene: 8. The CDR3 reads CATPAGGGEQFF. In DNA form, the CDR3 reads TGTGCCACCCCTGCGGGGGGAGGTGAGCAGTTCTTC. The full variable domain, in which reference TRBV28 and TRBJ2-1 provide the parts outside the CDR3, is DVKVTQSSRYLVKRTGEKVFLECVQDMDHENMFWYRQDPGLGLRLIYFSYDVKMKEKGDIPEGYSVSREKKERFSLILESASTNQTSMYLCATPAGGGEQFFGPGTRLTVL.

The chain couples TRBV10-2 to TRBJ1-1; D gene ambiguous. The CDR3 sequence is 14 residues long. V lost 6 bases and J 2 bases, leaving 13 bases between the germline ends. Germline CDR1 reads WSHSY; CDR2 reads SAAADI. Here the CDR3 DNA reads TGCGCCAGCAGCCATGCTGGAGAAAACACTGAAGCTTTCTTT. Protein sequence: CASSHAGENTEAFF.

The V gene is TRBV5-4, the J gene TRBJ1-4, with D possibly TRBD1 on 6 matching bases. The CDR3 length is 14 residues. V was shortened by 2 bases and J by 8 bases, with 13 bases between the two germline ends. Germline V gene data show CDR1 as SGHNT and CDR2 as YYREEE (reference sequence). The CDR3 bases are TGTGCCAGCAGCTTAACAGGGCGTCCAGAAAAACTGTTTTTT. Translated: CASSLTGRPEKLFF.

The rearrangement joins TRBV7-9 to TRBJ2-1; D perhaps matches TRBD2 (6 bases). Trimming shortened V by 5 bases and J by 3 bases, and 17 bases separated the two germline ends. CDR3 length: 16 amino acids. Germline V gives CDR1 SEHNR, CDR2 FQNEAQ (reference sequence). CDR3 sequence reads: CASSPRGGANYNEQFF. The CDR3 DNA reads TGTGCCAGCAGCCCGAGGGGAGGTGCGAACTACAATGAGCAGTTCTTC.

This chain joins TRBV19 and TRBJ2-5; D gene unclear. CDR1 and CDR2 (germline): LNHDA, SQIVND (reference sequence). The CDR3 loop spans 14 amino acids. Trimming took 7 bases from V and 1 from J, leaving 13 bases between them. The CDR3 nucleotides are TGTGCCAGTAAAAATAGTTACAGCCAAGAGACCCAGTACTTC. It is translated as CASKNSYSQETQYF. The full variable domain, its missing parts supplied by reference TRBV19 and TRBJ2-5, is DGGITQSPKYLFRKEGQNVTLSCEQNLNHDAMYWYRQDPGQGLRLIYYSQIVNDFQKGDIAEGYSVSREKKESFPLTVTSAQKNPTAFYLCASKNSYSQETQYFGPGTRLLVL.